These 5 T cell receptor beta chains were sequenced from one sample in a study of cytomegalovirus exposure and HLA in healthy donors. Primers: 60 Vbeta forward and 13 Jbeta reverse. The data were produced by immunoSEQ multiplex PCR, yet TCRdb's version contains in-frame clones alone and is incomplete. The table lists around 100,000 clones, over 75% of them singletons, with 2% to 3% in the top ten. The sample taken for sequencing was PBMCs. Every receptor here comes from a young woman in good health and CMV-seronegative.

This chain links TRBV7-9 with TRBJ1-1, with D possibly TRBD1 on 6 matching bases. Trimming stripped 6 bases from V and 3 bases from J, with 17 bases between. The CDR3 contains 15 residues. Germline V gives CDR1 SEHNR, CDR2 FQNEAQ (reference sequence). CDR3 residues: CASSQGPGRDTEAFF. The CDR3 bases are TGTGCCAGCAGTCAGGGGCCCGGCCGGGACACTGAAGCTTTCTTT.

V and J are TRBV7-8 and TRBJ1-5, with TRBD1 matching over 8 bases. Per germline, CDR1 SGHVS and CDR2 FQNEAQ. The CDR3 extends over 15 amino acids. V lost 1 base and J lost 6; bases outside the gene matches: 5. The chain's CDR3 is CASSLGGRGPQPQHF. CDR3 nucleotide sequence: TGTGCCAGCAGCTTAGGGGGCAGGGGGCCTCAGCCCCAGCATTTT.

The rearrangement joins TRBV27 to TRBJ2-7, with D possibly TRBD2 on 6 matching bases. CDR3 length: 13 residues. Germline V CDR1 and CDR2: MNHEY, SMNVEV (reference sequence). The V and J ends lost 5 bases and 0 bases respectively, with 8 bases between them. In DNA, the CDR3 is TGTGCCAGCAGTGGGGACTTCTCCTACGAGCAGTACTTC. It translates to CASSGDFSYEQYF.

The chain employs TRBV5-1 and TRBJ2-3, with 7 bases lining up with TRBD1. The germline V gene encodes CDR1 SGHRS and CDR2 YFSETQ. The CDR3 consists of 12 residues. V lost 4 bases and J lost 9; bases outside the gene matches: 5. The CDR3 is CASSPGTATQYF. The CDR3 DNA sequence: TGCGCCAGCAGCCCAGGGACAGCCACGCAGTATTTT.

The V call is TRBV28, the J call TRBJ2-1; 8 positions agree with TRBD2. CDR3 length equals 15 residues. Germline assignment: CDR1 MDHEN and CDR2 SYDVKM. V dropped 7 bases and J dropped 4; count of bases not matched to a gene: 9. CDR3 bases: TGTGCCAGCAATATTCACAGCGGGGGTTACAATGAGCAGTTCTTC. Translated, it gives CASNIHSGGYNEQFF.